The rows below give T cell receptor beta chains drawn from one sample of a study of shared clonotypes between healthy human individuals. Repertoires were generated with immunoSEQ multiplex PCR, while TCRdb's copy carries only in-frame clones and drops some. The repertoire consists of around 1,100,000 clones, with 77% occurring once and the leading ten covering roughly 0.82%. The sample taken for sequencing was memory CD4+ T cells from PBMCs. The receptors were sampled from a man between 18 and 35 years old in good health. Some clones in this sample may be carry-over from other donors' samples. Both conserved end residues are part of each CDR3. A D gene is named only where the DNA matches it firmly. The listing skips clone size in some rows; elsewhere it reads once, few, many or a size class.

TRBJ1-5 - - TRBV5-6 CASSLTGGGQPQHF TGTGCCAGCAGCTTGACCGGGGGCGGTCAGCCCCAGCATTTT
TRBJ2-7 TRBD2 once TRBV29-1 CSVVNSGTIYEQYF TGCAGCGTTGTAAATAGCGGGACGATCTACGAGCAGTACTTC
TRBJ2-3 TRBD2 - TRBV5-1 CASSLPRGLAGGDTQYF TGCGCCAGCAGTTTACCTAGGGGACTAGCGGGAGGAGATACGCAGTATTTT
TRBJ2-1 - - TRBV5-4 CASSRDREGEQFF TGTGCCAGCAGCCGTGACAGGGAGGGTGAGCAGTTCTTC
TRBJ2-1 - - TRBV29-1 CSVVGGSYNEQFF TGCAGCGTTGTGGGGGGCAGCTACAATGAGCAGTTCTTC
TRBJ2-5 - once TRBV28 CASSLGGRGETQYF TGTGCCAGCAGTTTAGGTGGGAGGGGGGAGACCCAGTACTTC
TRBJ1-1 - few TRBV29-1 CSVFSSFTEAFF TGCAGCGTCTTCTCGAGCTTCACTGAAGCTTTCTTT
TRBJ1-4 TRBD1 - TRBV28 CASSLPGQGDEKLFF TGTGCCAGCAGTTTACCGGGACAGGGGGACGAAAAACTGTTTTTT
TRBJ1-1 - - TRBV18 CASSPRDNPTGLAFF TGTGCCAGCTCACCACGGGACAATCCGACAGGTCTAGCTTTCTTT
TRBJ2-3 - - TRBV7-9 CASSFLLGVGGGTDTQYF TGTGCCAGCAGCTTCTTGTTGGGCGTCGGCGGGGGCACAGATACGCAGTATTTT
TRBJ2-5 - once TRBV6-5 CASSYGRGETQYF TGTGCCAGCAGTTACGGTCGAGGGGAGACCCAGTACTTC
TRBJ2-5 TRBD1 - TRBV19 CASSTLKGTGGGETQYF TGTGCCAGTAGTACCCTGAAAGGGACAGGGGGCGGAGAGACCCAGTACTTC
TRBJ2-5 TRBD2 - TRBV29-1 CSVSPGLRKETQYF TGCAGCGTGTCCCCGGGACTACGGAAAGAGACCCAGTACTTC
TRBJ2-1 - few TRBV28 CASSPLYNEQFF TGTGCCAGCAGCCCTCTATACAATGAGCAGTTCTTC
TRBJ2-1 TRBD2 - TRBV11-3 CASSFGLAGSNEQFF TGTGCCAGCAGCTTCGGACTAGCGGGATCCAATGAGCAGTTCTTC
TRBJ2-5 - few TRBV6-6 CASSPRLEGVAQYF TGTGCCAGCAGTCCGCGACTAGAGGGGGTGGCCCAGTACTTC
TRBJ1-3 TRBD1 - TRBV5-6 CASSWDRGAGNTIYF TGTGCCAGCAGCTGGGACAGGGGTGCGGGAAACACCATATATTTT
TRBJ1-5 - - TRBV15 CATSPQTGLNQPQHF TGTGCCACCAGCCCTCAGACAGGCCTCAATCAGCCCCAGCATTTT
TRBJ1-1 - - TRBV6-5 CATYVNTEAFF TGTGCCACCTACGTGAACACTGAAGCTTTCTTT
TRBJ1-4 - - TRBV6-6 CASSSSARNEKLFF TGTGCCAGCAGTTCGAGCGCGCGTAATGAAAAACTGTTTTTT
TRBJ2-7 - - TRBV28 CASSLGAKFYEQYF TGTGCCAGCAGTTTAGGGGCAAAGTTCTACGAGCAGTACTTC
TRBJ2-5 - - TRBV30 CAWSRPRREETQYF TGTGCCTGGAGCCGACCCCGCAGGGAAGAGACCCAGTACTTC
TRBJ1-1 - - TRBV6-1 CASSDGVARVTEAFF TGTGCCAGCAGTGATGGAGTCGCCCGGGTGACTGAAGCTTTCTTT
TRBJ2-5 - - TRBV14 CASSQVGALEETQYF TGTGCCAGCAGCCAAGTGGGGGCGCTTGAAGAGACCCAGTACTTC
TRBJ2-3 - - TRBV9 CASSVRGYLTDTQYF TGTGCCAGCAGCGTACGGGGCTACCTCACAGATACGCAGTATTTT
TRBJ2-3 TRBD2 - TRBV5-4 CASSYRTSGLTDTQYF TGTGCCAGCAGCTACAGGACTAGCGGGTTGACAGATACGCAGTATTTT